These 12 T cell receptor beta chains originate from one sample sequenced in a study of a mutant IDH1 vaccine in newly diagnosed glioma (dated by TCRdb to the early 2020s). Reading the label with the study, this specimen's time point is: week 11, during vaccination. Every vaccine dose consisted of 300 ug of a 20-mer mutant IDH1 peptide in Montanide, administered subcutaneously together with topical imiquimod. Antigens of these TCRs are unknown. Libraries came from the immunoSEQ multiplex PCR assay. TCRdb provides this immuneACCESS table in a form limited to in-frame rearrangements. Some clones are lacking; in checked studies, under half of them reflect an unresolved V gene, and why the rest are absent is not known. The sample includes 40,000 or so clones, with around 83% observed a single time. About 2.3% of the sample is held by the ten biggest clonotypes. The sequencing here drew on PBMCs, taken from a glioma patient whose treatment included an IDH1 peptide vaccine. These TCRs come from a man aged 40-49 years with glioma.

The chain employs TRBV5-1 and TRBJ2-1; 9 positions agree with TRBD2. Germline V gene lookup returns CDR1 SGHRS and CDR2 YFSETQ. This CDR3 region has 15 residues. V lost 0 bases, J lost 7 bases, and 5 bases stayed unmatched. The CDR3 loop is CASSLGLAVLNEQFF. The CDR3 coding sequence is TGCGCCAGCAGCTTGGGACTAGCGGTACTTAATGAGCAGTTCTTC.

This clone has more than one count but fewer than ten. The chain employs TRBV19 and TRBJ1-1, with no clear D. Germline lookup yields CDR1 LNHDA and CDR2 SQIVND (reference sequence). The CDR3 extends over 14 amino acids. V lost 8 bases to trimming and J lost 0 bases, with 13 bases between them. For the CDR3, the DNA is TGTGCCAGTTCGACACAGCATCTGAACACTGAAGCTTTCTTT. Its protein is CASSTQHLNTEAFF.

The gene calls are TRBV2 and TRBJ1-5, with 8 bases that match TRBD1. V shed 6 bases, J shed 9 bases, and the junction held 7 bases outside the gene matches. The germline V gene encodes CDR1 SNHLY and CDR2 FYNNEI. This CDR3 comprises 13 residues. The CDR3 protein is CASRGDRGRPQHF. CDR3 DNA sequence: TGTGCCAGCAGAGGTGACAGGGGTCGGCCCCAGCATTTT.

V gene TRBV7-2 combines with J gene TRBJ2-7; 9 bases align to TRBD1. This CDR3 comprises 14 residues. CDR1 SGHTA and CDR2 FQGNSA come from the germline V gene. The ends lost 4 bases at V and 2 bases at J; junction bases unmatched: 3. CDR3 region: CASSWGQGPYEQYF. The CDR3 nucleotides read TGTGCCAGCAGCTGGGGACAGGGACCCTACGAGCAGTACTTC.

A single count supports this clone. CDR3 residues: CASSQSTGGYNEQFF. CDR3 DNA: TGTGCCAGCAGCCAAAGCACCGGGGGTTACAATGAGCAGTTCTTC. This chain links TRBV4-2 with TRBJ2-1; D perhaps matches TRBD2 (6 bases). V was cut by 2 bases and J by 4 bases, with 12 bases left in between. The germline gives CDR1 LGHNA, CDR2 YNFKEQ. The CDR3 loop spans 15 amino acids.

This chain joins TRBV7-2 and TRBJ2-3, with D possibly being TRBD2 (6 bases). The CDR3 has 16 residues. Looked up from germline, CDR1 is SGHTA and CDR2 is FQGNSA. V lost 1 base, J lost 2 bases, and 13 bases lay in between. As DNA, the CDR3 is TGTGCCAGCAGCTTAGGGGGAGGACTACCCACAGATACGCAGTATTTT. Encoded protein: CASSLGGGLPTDTQYF.

A few counts support this clone. V and J are TRBV7-2 and TRBJ1-2; TRBD1 matches at 7 bases. The CDR3 contains 14 residues. The germline V gene encodes CDR1 SGHTA and CDR2 FQGNSA. With 1 base clipped from V and 6 bases from J, the junction kept 5 bases outside the gene matches. DNA for the CDR3: TGTGCCAGCAGCTTAGTTGTAGGGGGCAATGGCTACACCTTC. Translated, it gives CASSLVVGGNGYTF.

The chain is built from TRBV19 and TRBJ2-1; 9 nucleotides agree with TRBD2. V shed 3 bases, J shed 3 bases, and the junction held 6 bases outside the gene matches. The CDR3 has 16 residues. CDR1 is LNHDA and CDR2 is SQIVND in the germline V gene (reference sequence). In DNA form, the CDR3 reads TGTGCCAGTAGTATTGGGGCGGGAGGGGGCTACAATGAGCAGTTCTTC. Protein sequence: CASSIGAGGGYNEQFF.

The V gene is TRBV6-1, the J gene TRBJ2-7; tentatively, D is TRBD2 (5 bases). Germline CDR1 and CDR2: MNHNS and SASEGT. The CDR3 is 12 amino acids. V was clipped by 11 bases and J by 5 bases, with 16 bases between them. The CDR3: CAAIEGGDEQYF. The CDR3 nucleotides are TGTGCCGCCATCGAGGGTGGCGACGAGCAGTACTTC.

The rearrangement links TRBV6-6 to TRBJ2-7; perhaps TRBD2 as D (6 bases). The germline V gene encodes CDR1 MNHNY and CDR2 SVGAGI (reference sequence). The CDR3 length is 15 residues. Trimming took off 5 bases at V and 3 bases at J, with 17 bases between the two ends. The CDR3 loop is CASSPISGVYYEQYF. Written as DNA, the CDR3 is TGTGCCAGCAGTCCAATATCGGGGGTGTACTACGAGCAGTACTTC.

The rearrangement uses TRBV20-1 and TRBJ2-1; D is unresolved. Trimming took off 4 bases at V and 8 bases at J, with 9 bases between the two ends. This CDR3 region has 11 residues. From germline, CDR1 is DFQATT and CDR2 SNEGSKA (reference sequence). For the CDR3, the DNA is TGCAGTGCTATCAGAGTGGATGAGCAGTTCTTC. As protein: CSAIRVDEQFF.

With regard to this clone: The sample has other DNA sequences that encode this CDR3 too. The chain joins TRBV7-9 to TRBJ1-1, with D hard to call. V lost 1 base to trimming and J lost 2 bases, with 5 bases between them. Looked up from germline, CDR1 is SEHNR and CDR2 is FQNEAQ (reference sequence). This CDR3 spans 13 amino acids. The CDR3 loop is CASSLEGNTEAFF. The CDR3 DNA sequence: TGTGCCAGCAGCTTAGAGGGTAACACTGAAGCTTTCTTT.